This entry features one T cell receptor (beta chain) sequence. The junction differs from germline at one of its ends, possibly a read error. The CDR3 runs 15 residues. The germline gives CDR1 MGHRA, CDR2 YSYEKL. The record originates from a study of tumor and adjacent non-tumor tissue in lung cancer. RNA was extracted from bulk tissue without any cell sorting. TCRbeta libraries were built with three rounds of nested PCR, modified from ARM-PCR. TCRdb re-called the multiplex PCR reads with MiXCR, one entry per CDR3 protein. Among tens of thousands of distinct CDR3 sequences listed, over 75% were seen once.

The TCR sequence derives from a woman aged 50 to 60 with non-small cell lung cancer. V is TRBV4-1 and J is TRBJ1-5; D not certain. The material sequenced was lung tumor tissue. CDR3 nucleotides: TGCGCCAACAGTCAAGACGGCGTAGCCAATCAGCTCCAGCATTTT. Its protein product is CANSQDGVANQLQHF.